A selection of T cell receptor beta chains follows, all from one sample in a study of blood T cell repertoires in COVID-19. The data were produced by immunoSEQ multiplex PCR, yet TCRdb's version contains in-frame clones alone and is incomplete. Seen here are about 74,000 clones, roughly 90% observed once, and the top ten hold approximately 1.5%. The specimen sequenced was peripheral blood. These receptors were obtained from a man aged 45-60 years with acute or convalescent COVID-19. Each CDR3 is given with its conserved first and last residue. Each record gives: D gene, clone size, J gene, V gene, CDR3 DNA, CDR3 protein. The D gene is left open where the match is weak. Size tells how often a clone was seen (once, few, many) or the class of an expanded clone, and some rows leave it out.

d_call: TRBD2
clone_size: -
j_call: TRBJ2-3
v_call: TRBV27
cdr3_nt: TGTGCCAGCAGGATTAGCGGGAGTGGTGATACGCAGTATTTT
cdr3_aa: CASRISGSGDTQYF

d_call: -
clone_size: -
j_call: TRBJ2-2
v_call: TRBV19
cdr3_nt: TGTGCCAGTAAAAAACAGGGCGGCACCGGGGAGCTGTTTTTT
cdr3_aa: CASKKQGGTGELFF

d_call: TRBD1
clone_size: -
j_call: TRBJ1-3
v_call: TRBV28
cdr3_nt: TGTGCCAGCACTACACCCGACAGGGAAGGAAACACCATATATTTT
cdr3_aa: CASTTPDREGNTIYF

d_call: TRBD1
clone_size: -
j_call: TRBJ2-1
v_call: TRBV19
cdr3_nt: TGTGCCAGCGAGCCCGGGACAGGGGTCAATGAGCAGTTCTTC
cdr3_aa: CASEPGTGVNEQFF

d_call: TRBD1
clone_size: -
j_call: TRBJ1-5
v_call: TRBV4-2
cdr3_nt: TGTGCCAGCAGCCAACACGACAGGGCAAATCAGCCCCAGCATTTT
cdr3_aa: CASSQHDRANQPQHF

d_call: -
clone_size: once
j_call: TRBJ2-6
v_call: TRBV28
cdr3_nt: TGTGCCAGCAGTTTACGGGTTGGGGCCAACGTCCTGACTTTC
cdr3_aa: CASSLRVGANVLTF

d_call: TRBD2
clone_size: -
j_call: TRBJ2-5
v_call: TRBV5-3
cdr3_nt: TGTGCCAGAAGCTTGGCACTAGCGGCCGAAGAGACCCAGTACTTC
cdr3_aa: CARSLALAAEETQYF

d_call: TRBD1
clone_size: -
j_call: TRBJ1-3
v_call: TRBV18
cdr3_nt: TGTGCCAGCTCACTAGCCGGGACAGGGGCCGGAAACACCATATATTTT
cdr3_aa: CASSLAGTGAGNTIYF

d_call: TRBD2
clone_size: -
j_call: TRBJ2-3
v_call: TRBV4-1
cdr3_nt: TGCGCCAGCAGCCAAGATGTGGCGGGAGATGCAGATACGCAGTATTTT
cdr3_aa: CASSQDVAGDADTQYF

d_call: -
clone_size: -
j_call: TRBJ1-1
v_call: TRBV29-1
cdr3_nt: TGCAGCGTTGCGGGGAGACAGAACACTGAAGCTTTCTTT
cdr3_aa: CSVAGRQNTEAFF

d_call: TRBD2
clone_size: -
j_call: TRBJ2-7
v_call: TRBV27
cdr3_nt: TGTGCCAGCAGCCGAAGGCCCCCGACTAGCGGCGCTTACGAGCAGTACTTC
cdr3_aa: CASSRRPPTSGAYEQYF

d_call: TRBD2
clone_size: -
j_call: TRBJ2-2
v_call: TRBV11-2
cdr3_nt: TGTGCCAGCAGCACAACACCGGGACTACCTTTTACCGGGGAGCTGTTTTTT
cdr3_aa: CASSTTPGLPFTGELFF

d_call: -
clone_size: -
j_call: TRBJ2-2
v_call: TRBV11-2
cdr3_nt: TGTGCCAGCATCAAAACCGGGGAGCTGTTTTTT
cdr3_aa: CASIKTGELFF

d_call: -
clone_size: once
j_call: TRBJ1-2
v_call: TRBV6-4
cdr3_nt: TGTGCCAGCAGTGACTCGAGCAGGGGAGATGGCTACACCTTC
cdr3_aa: CASSDSSRGDGYTF

d_call: -
clone_size: -
j_call: TRBJ1-6
v_call: TRBV11-2
cdr3_nt: TGTGCCAGCAGCTTAGAAACGGGGGGCGTCTATAATTCACCCCTCCACTTT
cdr3_aa: CASSLETGGVYNSPLHF

d_call: TRBD1
clone_size: -
j_call: TRBJ1-5
v_call: TRBV6-5
cdr3_nt: TGTGCCAGCAGGGAGGGGGCGATCAATCAGCCCCAGCATTTT
cdr3_aa: CASREGAINQPQHF

d_call: -
clone_size: few
j_call: TRBJ1-5
v_call: TRBV7-9
cdr3_nt: TGTGCCAGCAGCTTAGGAGTTAATAGCAATCAGCCCCAGCATTTT
cdr3_aa: CASSLGVNSNQPQHF

d_call: -
clone_size: -
j_call: TRBJ1-6
v_call: TRBV5-6
cdr3_nt: TGTGCCAGCAGCCGCCTAAGTGGGCGGGAGCATTCACCCCTCCACTTT
cdr3_aa: CASSRLSGREHSPLHF

d_call: TRBD2
clone_size: -
j_call: TRBJ2-5
v_call: TRBV12-5
cdr3_nt: TGTGCTAGTGGTTTGAGACTAGCGGGAGGCACGGGGGAGACCCAGTACTTC
cdr3_aa: CASGLRLAGGTGETQYF

d_call: -
clone_size: -
j_call: TRBJ2-5
v_call: TRBV20-1
cdr3_nt: TGCAGTGCTAGTTTGGGCAGAGGGGAGACCCAGTACTTC
cdr3_aa: CSASLGRGETQYF